The clone carrying this TCR beta chain was recorded a few times. No antigen is known for it. Germline loops: CDR1 SGHVS, CDR2 FQNEAQ. The junction had 8 bases not matched to a gene; V was cut back by 2 bases and J by 5 bases. The CDR3 consists of 15 residues. The source of the sample is a study of cytomegalovirus exposure and HLA in healthy donors. Both 60 Vbeta primers and 13 Jbeta primers went into the PCR. Authors' data handling: Per a later analysis, the number of unique TCR beta chains was some 80 million, of which roughly 9.9 million were shared. The data were produced by immunoSEQ multiplex PCR, yet TCRdb's version contains in-frame clones alone and is incomplete. That table furnishes V, J and clone size, whereas the DNA furnished D and trimming. The repertoire holds 100,000 to 150,000 clones, with under 20% as singletons. Overall study results and limits: Reports state that TCR beta sequences accurately predicted most subjects' HLA-A and HLA-B alleles. Presence/absence analysis assumed near-uniform sequencing depth across donors. The study dropped some indistinguishable V segments, TRBV6-2 and TRBV6-3 among them.

The specimen sequenced was PBMCs. This sequence originates from a female donor in good health and CMV-seropositive. V is TRBV7-8 and J is TRBJ2-7, with 8 bases that match TRBD2. The CDR3 sequence: CASSLMAGGRHEQYF. CDR3 in DNA: TGTGCCAGCAGCTTAATGGCGGGGGGTCGGCACGAGCAGTACTTC.